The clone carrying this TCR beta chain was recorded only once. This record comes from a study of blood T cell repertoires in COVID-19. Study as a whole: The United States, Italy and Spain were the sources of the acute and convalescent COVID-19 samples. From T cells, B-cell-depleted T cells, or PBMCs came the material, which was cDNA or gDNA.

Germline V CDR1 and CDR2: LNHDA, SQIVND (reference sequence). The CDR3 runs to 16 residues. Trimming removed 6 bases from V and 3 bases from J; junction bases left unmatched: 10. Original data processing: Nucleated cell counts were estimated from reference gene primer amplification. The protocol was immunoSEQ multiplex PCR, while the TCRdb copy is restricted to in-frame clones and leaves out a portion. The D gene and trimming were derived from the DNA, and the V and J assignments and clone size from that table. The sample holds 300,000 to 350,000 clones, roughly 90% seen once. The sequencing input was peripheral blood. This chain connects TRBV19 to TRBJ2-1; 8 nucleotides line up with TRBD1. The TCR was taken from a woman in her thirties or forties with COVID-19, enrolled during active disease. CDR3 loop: CASSKQGGTFYNEQFF. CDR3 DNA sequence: TGTGCCAGTAGCAAACAGGGGGGCACCTTCTACAATGAGCAGTTCTTC.